This T cell receptor (beta chain) was documented in a study of T cell responses to AZD1222 COVID-19 vaccine. The CDR3 is made up of 13 amino acids. CDR1 and CDR2 (germline): SGHNT, YENEEA. Trimming took off 3 bases at V and 3 bases at J, with 6 bases between the two ends. Generated by immunoSEQ multiplex PCR, the TCRdb table keeps only in-frame clones and is missing some. Of about 150,000 clones in the sample, about 91% were seen once. Turning to this clone: The antigen is undetermined.

Overall study findings and caveats: Nearly half of the spike-specific TCRs reportedly recognize variant regions that carry no mutations. The donor cohort was predominantly white British with a female majority, and clonal diversity may have been underestimated. Spike-specific TCR breadth and depth both grew after two AZD1222 doses. Researchers took repertoire samples only after the peak T cell response had come.

The material sequenced was peripheral blood, taken on day 0 of MenACWY control vaccination. The TCR was taken from an adult in good health. This sequence joins TRBV11-3 and TRBJ1-5, with D unclear. In DNA, the CDR3 is TGTGCCAGCAGCTTGGCAGTCAATCAGCCCCAGCATTTT. It codes for CASSLAVNQPQHF.